This T cell receptor (beta chain) was recorded in a study of blood T cells in healthy people across ages. General study findings and limits: The CMV status of each donor remained undetermined, and this could have confounded shifts in expanded clonotypes.

This clonotype was recorded a few times. Its antigen is currently unknown. PCR was performed a second time for roughly 6 to 12 cycles using a sample-barcoded 5' primer and a J-beta primer mix. TCRdb called the 5' RACE reads again in MiXCR, with one record for every CDR3 protein. The profile shows around 670,000 distinct CDR3 sequences, about 30% of them singletons. The sequenced sample was blood. This TCR derives from a woman older than 75 in good health.

The CDR3 protein is CASSQGQGKNTEAFF. CDR3 in DNA: TGCGCCAGCAGCCAGGGACAGGGCAAGAACACTGAAGCTTTCTTT. The chain links TRBV4-3 to TRBJ1-1; 9 nucleotides agree with TRBD1. The germline gives CDR1 LGHNA, CDR2 YSLEER. There are 15 residues in the CDR3. Losses at the gene ends were 3 bases for V and 1 base for J; bases not matched to a gene: 3.